This paragraph reports one T cell receptor (beta chain). This clone was seen a few times. Its antigen is still unknown. Nothing much larger sits one base from this clone, and base qualities are not available. This record comes from a study of beta chain features in type 1 diabetes listed by TCRdb under 2018. As for the study more broadly: Mean age, gender distribution, total cell number and subset yield were not different between patients and healthy donors. A total of about 100 million sorted cells were examined across all samples, and RNA yield correlated strongly with the number of cells per subset. The study compared the TCRB repertoires of sorted circulating CD4+ T cell subsets in recently diagnosed type 1 diabetes patients with those in matched healthy donors. Naive and central memory subsets were obtained from all 28 donors, but regulatory and stem cell-like memory subsets were isolated from only 8 patients and roughly 8 healthy donors. Findings and caveats that apply to the study as a whole: At VDJ recombination sites, type 1 diabetes patients had fewer insertions and more deleted nucleotides, which implies abnormalities in thymic rearrangement. The naive, central memory and regulatory TCRB repertoires appeared to resemble one another more closely among patients than among healthy donors. Shorter templates might have been favored by PCR, but patient and control samples were amplified and corrected together, so both groups would have been affected equally by any skew. Because cDNA was sequenced instead of genomic DNA, highly expressing activated cells could be over-represented, though the groups showed no difference in activation or CD3 levels. HLA sub-analyses involved small numbers of individuals, so any influence of HLA type on TCRB rearrangement remained unresolved. A moderate but significant shortening of TCRB CDR3 length was observed in type 1 diabetes patients in all four CD4+ subsets.

The CDR3 runs 15 residues from the cysteine to the phenylalanine. CDR3 DNA only is kept here, 45 bases in frame from base 1. At the junction V is shortened by 3 bases and J by 3 bases; bases outside the gene matches: 8. The germline V gene provides CDR1 SGHTA and CDR2 FQGNSA. Each donor gave one peripheral blood draw, about 110 mL on average, collected into heparinised tubes. Naive, central memory, regulatory and stem cell-like memory CD4+ T cells were sorted on a BD FACSAria II using a panel including CD45RO, CCR7, CD25, CD127, CD95 and CD27. Purity was above 95% for every sorted population. PBMCs were separated immediately by Lymphoprep density gradient centrifugation and were stained directly, without being cultured. So that batch effects would be minimized, each experiment stained and sorted samples in pairs, pairing one healthy donor with one patient. The entire amount of isolated RNA was reverse transcribed using the High Capacity cDNA Reverse Transcription Kit, so the sequenced TCRB transcripts were expressed ones. Deep immunoSEQ sequencing was performed on naive, central memory and regulatory T cell samples, with an average of roughly 3.3 million total reads per sample. Sorted cells were lysed in RLT buffer, and RNA was extracted using DNase-treated RNeasy Micro or Mini kits according to cell number. To prevent cross-contamination, each cell subset was processed individually, whereas patient and healthy donor samples were processed jointly. Using the immunoSEQ multiplex PCR, TCRB sequences were amplified from cDNA into 87-bp fragments spanning the CDR3 region. Sequencing of the amplicons was done on the Illumina HiSeq platform. In the original analysis: Synthetic template baselines were used to correct PCR bias computationally, reads within Hamming distance 2 were collapsed, and singletons that could not be merged were discarded. Reads were aligned against IMGT so that V, D and J genes, CDR3 length and insertions or deletions at six rearrangement sites could be assigned. Within each subset, clonotype counts were normalized to sorted cell number, and only after that were true diversity and Gini coefficients computed with the tcR R package. Repertoire sharing was quantified using the overlap coefficient calculated on TCRB nucleotide sequences. This is the immuneACCESS table as TCRdb keeps it, with only in-frame sequences that have V and J called. A part of the clones is gone; compared with another copy, unresolved V genes explain less than half, and the rest is unexplained. Clone size and V and J calls were adopted from that table, with D and trimming inferred from the DNA. Within this sample are about 180,000 clones, with about 7.9% of them counted one time only. Together, the top ten hold roughly 0.5% of the sample.

The receptor's source is a man between 18 and 35 years old with type 1 diabetes. This receptor chain uses TRBV7-2 and TRBJ2-7; 7 bases in the junction line up with TRBD2. The sample taken for sequencing was central memory CD4+ T cells from blood. The CDR3 reads CASSFGTGGGYEQYF. The DNA sequence is TGTGCCAGCAGCTTTGGTACGGGAGGAGGCTACGAGCAGTACTTC. Beyond the CDR3, the reference TRBV7-2 and TRBJ2-7 genes provide the residues; the full variable domain reads: GAGVSQSPSNKVTEKGKDVELRCDPISGHTALYWYRQSLGQGLEFLIYFQGNSAPDKSGLPSDRFSAERTGGSVSTLTIQRTQQEDSAVYLCASSFGTGGGYEQYFGPGTRLTVT.